One TCR beta chain is described in this entry. Its antigen remains unidentified. The data originate from a study of early T cells in non-severe SARS-CoV-2 infection. The wider study: Investigators sequenced bulk RNA drawn from unsorted whole blood, and chains remained unpaired. Study outcomes and limitations: Sequences matched to VDJdb favored anti-spike CD8 responses, while private and CD4 specificities were missed.

Tagging with unique molecular identifiers was applied to individual cDNA molecules. One entry per CDR3 protein results from TCRdb running MiXCR on the 5' RACE reads. The profile shows roughly 70,000 distinct CDR3 sequences, approximately 13% of them singletons. The V end was cut by 4 bases, the J end by 7 bases, with 14 bases between. This CDR3 is 12 amino acids long. Germline-derived CDR1 and CDR2 are SQVTM and ANQGSEA. J is TRBJ2-7 and V is TRBV29-1; D unclear. This TCR was recovered from an adult who was a healthcare worker with PCR-confirmed SARS-CoV-2 infection or an uninfected control (not recorded which). Sequenced sample: whole blood. CDR3 DNA sequence: TGCAGCGTTGTAACTGGAGCCGTAGAGCAGTACTTC. Translation gives CSVVTGAVEQYF.